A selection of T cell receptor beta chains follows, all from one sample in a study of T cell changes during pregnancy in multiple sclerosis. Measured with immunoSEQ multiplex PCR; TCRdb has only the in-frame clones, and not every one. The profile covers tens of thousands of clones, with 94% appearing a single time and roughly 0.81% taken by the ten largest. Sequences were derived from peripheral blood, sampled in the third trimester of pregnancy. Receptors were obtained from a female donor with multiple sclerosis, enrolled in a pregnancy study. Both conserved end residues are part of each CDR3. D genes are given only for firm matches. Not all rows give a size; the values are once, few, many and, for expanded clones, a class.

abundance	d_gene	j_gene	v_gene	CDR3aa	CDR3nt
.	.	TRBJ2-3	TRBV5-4	CASSFSRAGADTQYF	TGTGCCAGCAGCTTTAGTCGCGCGGGCGCAGATACGCAGTATTTT
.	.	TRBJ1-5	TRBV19	CASSIVGVGGFPGQPQHF	TGTGCCAGTAGTATAGTCGGGGTCGGGGGGTTTCCCGGTCAGCCCCAGCATTTT
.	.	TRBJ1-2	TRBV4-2	CASSQGGGLNYGYTF	TGTGCCAGCAGCCAAGGGGGGGGTCTCAACTATGGCTACACCTTC
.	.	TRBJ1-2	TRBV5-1	CASSLAGNGYTF	TGCGCCAGCAGCTTGGCCGGGAATGGCTACACCTTC
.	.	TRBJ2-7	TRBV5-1	CASSLAGFSYEQYF	TGCGCCAGCAGCCTAGCCGGGTTTTCCTACGAGCAGTACTTC
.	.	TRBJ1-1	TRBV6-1	CASSESFRVTTEAFF	TGTGCCAGCAGTGAGTCGTTCAGGGTAACCACTGAAGCTTTCTTT
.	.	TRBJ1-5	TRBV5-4	CASSWGGKGSNQPQHF	TGTGCCAGCAGCTGGGGGGGAAAGGGGAGCAATCAGCCCCAGCATTTT
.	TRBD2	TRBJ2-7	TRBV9	CASSVSGRASEQYF	TGTGCCAGCAGCGTGAGCGGGAGGGCCTCCGAGCAGTACTTC
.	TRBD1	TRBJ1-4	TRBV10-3	CAISGDRGKLFF	TGTGCCATCAGTGGGGACAGGGGGAAACTGTTTTTT
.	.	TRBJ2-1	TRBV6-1	CASSENEFGYNEQFF	TGTGCCAGCAGTGAAAATGAGTTTGGCTACAATGAGCAGTTCTTC
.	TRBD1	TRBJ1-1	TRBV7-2	CASSLEVPGQGSTEAFF	TGTGCCAGCAGCTTAGAAGTACCGGGACAGGGTAGCACTGAAGCTTTCTTT
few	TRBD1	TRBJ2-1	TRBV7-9	CASSRRQGDIEQFF	TGTGCCAGCAGCCGACGACAGGGGGATATTGAGCAGTTCTTC
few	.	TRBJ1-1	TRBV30	CASRGHGVQTEAFF	TGTGCCTCCCGAGGACACGGAGTACAGACTGAAGCTTTCTTT
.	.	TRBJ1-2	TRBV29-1	CSVAVAGVGRDGYTF	TGCAGCGTTGCGGTCGCAGGGGTTGGGAGAGATGGCTACACCTTC
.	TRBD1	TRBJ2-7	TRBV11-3	CASSRDRDYEQYF	TGTGCCAGCAGTCGAGACAGGGACTACGAGCAGTACTTC
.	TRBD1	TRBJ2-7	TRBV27	CASSLTGAYEQYF	TGTGCCAGCAGTTTAACAGGGGCCTACGAGCAGTACTTC
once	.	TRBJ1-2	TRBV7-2	CASSSPGTRSYGYTF	TGTGCCAGCAGCTCACCCGGGACAAGAAGCTATGGCTACACCTTC